This T cell receptor (beta chain) was captured by sequencing in a study of blood T cell repertoires in COVID-19. Study in general: The study drew acute and convalescent COVID-19 samples from the United States, Italy and Spain. PBMCs, B-cell-depleted T cells, or T cells were the source of the cDNA or gDNA that made up the material.

The table lists this clone with a count of one. Trimming took 1 base from V and 7 from J, leaving 13 bases between them. The CDR3 runs 14 residues. Germline lookup yields CDR1 LNHDA and CDR2 SQIVND (reference sequence). In the authors' methods: For nucleated cells, counts were estimated from reference gene primer amplification. Libraries were prepared by immunoSEQ multiplex PCR; TCRdb keeps only in-frame clonotypes and omits some of them. That table furnishes V, J and clone size, whereas the DNA furnished D and trimming. The table lists fewer than 350,000 clones, around 81% of them singletons. The sequencing input was peripheral blood. The receptor was derived from an older woman with active or convalescent COVID-19. The chain employs TRBV19 and TRBJ1-2; D is perhaps TRBD1 (5 bases). The CDR3 DNA is TGTGCCAGTAGTATAGTCGGCGGGGCGCCTGGCTACACCTTC. Amino acids: CASSIVGGAPGYTF.